This T cell receptor beta chain was recovered during a study of PD-1 blockade in classical Hodgkin lymphoma. General study findings and limits: Diversity similar to that of newly diagnosed patients was seen at baseline in complete responders.

With respect to this clone: What it binds is not known.

The sample's time point: cycle 4 day 1 (C4D1), after 5 to 7 weeks of nivolumab. Each patient's relapse followed autologous stem cell transplantation, and brentuximab vedotin exposure varied. Clones were read by immunoSEQ multiplex PCR, and TCRdb kept only the in-frame ones, dropping some. Among around 25,000 clones listed, under 85% were seen once. Germline assignment: CDR1 SGHTA and CDR2 FQGNSA. The CDR3 has 16 amino acids. Trimming cost V 1 base and J 5 bases; bases outside gene matches: 7. The sequence came from a human donor with classical Hodgkin lymphoma. The chain uses TRBV7-2 and TRBJ2-7; 11 bases align to TRBD2. The starting material was peripheral blood mononuclear cells (PBMCs), obtained before the fourth cycle of nivolumab. The CDR3 reads CASSLGLAGGLDEQYF. The CDR3 DNA reads TGTGCCAGCAGCTTAGGGCTAGCGGGAGGCCTAGACGAGCAGTACTTC.